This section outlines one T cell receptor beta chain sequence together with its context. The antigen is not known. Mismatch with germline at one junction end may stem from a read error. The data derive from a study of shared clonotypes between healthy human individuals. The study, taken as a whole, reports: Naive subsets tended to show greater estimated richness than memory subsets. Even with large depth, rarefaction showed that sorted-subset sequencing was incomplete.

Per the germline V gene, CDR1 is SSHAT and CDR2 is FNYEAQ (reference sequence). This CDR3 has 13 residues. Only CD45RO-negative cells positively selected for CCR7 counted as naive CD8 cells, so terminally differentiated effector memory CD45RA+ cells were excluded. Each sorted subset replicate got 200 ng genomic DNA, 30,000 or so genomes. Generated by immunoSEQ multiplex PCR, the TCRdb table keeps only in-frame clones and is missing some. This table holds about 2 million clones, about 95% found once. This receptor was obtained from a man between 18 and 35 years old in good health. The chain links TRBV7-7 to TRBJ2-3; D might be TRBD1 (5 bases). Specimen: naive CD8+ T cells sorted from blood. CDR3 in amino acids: CASSAQATDTQYF. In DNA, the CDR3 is TGTGCTAGCAGCGCACAGGCAACAGATACGCAGTATTTT.